This TCR beta chain was observed in a study of beta chain features in type 1 diabetes listed by TCRdb under 2018. A note on the overall study: Patients and healthy donors did not differ in mean age, gender distribution, total cell number or subset yield. A total of 85 million to 110 million sorted cells were examined across all samples, and RNA yield correlated strongly with the number of cells per subset. In the study, TCRB repertoires of sorted circulating CD4+ T cell subsets from recently diagnosed type 1 diabetes patients were compared with those of matched healthy donors. Naive and central memory subsets were obtained from all 30 or so donors, but regulatory and stem cell-like memory subsets were isolated from only 8 patients and roughly eight healthy donors. What the research found in general, with its limitations: Shorter templates might be favored by PCR, yet because patient and control samples were amplified and corrected together, any such skew would affect both groups equally. Fewer insertions and more nucleotide deletions at VDJ recombination sites were observed in patients with type 1 diabetes, implying thymic rearrangement abnormalities. Only small numbers of individuals were included in the HLA sub-analyses, which left unresolved whether HLA type had any influence on TCRB rearrangement. In all four CD4+ subsets, TCRB CDR3 length was moderately but significantly shorter in type 1 diabetes patients. Naive, central memory and regulatory TCRB repertoires appeared more similar among patients than among healthy donors. Because cDNA was sequenced instead of genomic DNA, activated cells with high expression could be over-represented, although the groups did not differ in activation or CD3 levels.

The entire amount of isolated RNA was reverse transcribed using the High Capacity cDNA Reverse Transcription Kit, so the sequenced TCRB transcripts were expressed ones. Naive, central memory and regulatory T cell samples underwent deep immunoSEQ sequencing, averaging about 3.5 million total reads per sample. Sorted cells were lysed in RLT buffer and RNA was extracted with DNase-treated RNeasy Micro or Mini kits, depending on cell number. Each cell subset was processed separately to prevent cross-contamination, with patient and healthy donor samples processed together. TCRB sequences were amplified from cDNA with the immunoSEQ multiplex PCR, producing 87-bp fragments spanning the CDR3 region. Sequencing of the amplicons was done on the Illumina HiSeq platform. Under the source paper's analysis protocol: Synthetic template baselines were used to correct PCR bias computationally, reads within Hamming distance 2 were collapsed together, and singletons that could not be merged were discarded. Reads were aligned to IMGT to assign V, D and J genes, CDR3 length, and insertions or deletions at six rearrangement sites. Within each subset, clonotype counts were normalized to sorted cell number, and only after that were true diversity and Gini coefficients computed with the tcR R package. Repertoire sharing was quantified using the overlap coefficient calculated on TCRB nucleotide sequences. Out-of-frame TCRB sequences from naive cells were analyzed to stand in for the pre-selection repertoire. The source is immuneACCESS, and TCRdb retained only in-frame sequences with V and J called. Part of the clones is not carried over; for the studies checked, unresolved V genes explain less than half of this, and the remainder is unexplained. The V and J calls and clone size are taken from that table; D and trimming were inferred from the DNA. The sample table records about 450,000 clones; 9.5% to 12% of these occur just once. Less than 0.06% of the sample rests with the top ten.

From each donor, a single peripheral blood sample of approximately 110 mL on average was drawn into heparinised tubes. A BD FACSAria II and a panel including CD45RO, CCR7, CD25, CD127, CD95 and CD27 were used to sort naive, central memory, regulatory and stem cell-like memory CD4+ T cells. Every sorted population had a purity above 95%. PBMCs were isolated immediately by Lymphoprep density gradient centrifugation and stained directly without culture. So that batch effects would be minimized, each experiment stained and sorted samples in pairs, pairing one healthy donor with one patient. Comments on this clone: The antigen it recognizes is unknown. One base away there is no much larger clone; base qualities are not given.

From its cysteine to its phenylalanine, the CDR3 spans 14 amino acids. The kept DNA is CDR3 alone, 42 bases in frame from the first base. The germline V gene encodes CDR1 SEHNR and CDR2 FQNEAQ (reference sequence). Trimming at the junction amounts to 8 bases on V and 1 base on J, and the germline ends lie 14 bases apart. The sequenced sample consisted of naive CD4+ T cells from blood. The sample's cell subset or site label, in plain terms: true naive CD4+ T cells. This chain joins TRBV7-9 to TRBJ1-1; the D gene is possibly TRBD1, with 6 bases matching. The receptor comes from a woman aged 18 to 35 in good health. The CDR3 in this case is CASRTGTQNTEAFF. The DNA reads TGTGCCAGCCGTACCGGGACACAGAACACTGAAGCTTTCTTT.